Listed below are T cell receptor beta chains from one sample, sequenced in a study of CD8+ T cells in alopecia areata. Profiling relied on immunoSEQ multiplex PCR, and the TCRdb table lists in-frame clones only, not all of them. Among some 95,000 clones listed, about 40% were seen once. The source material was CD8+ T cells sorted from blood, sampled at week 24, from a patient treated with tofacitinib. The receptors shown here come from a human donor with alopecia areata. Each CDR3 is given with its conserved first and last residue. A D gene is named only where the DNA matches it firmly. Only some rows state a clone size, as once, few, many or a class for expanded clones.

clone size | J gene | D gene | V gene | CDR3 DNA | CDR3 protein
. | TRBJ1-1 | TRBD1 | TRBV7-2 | TGTGCCAGCAGCGAGGACAGGGATAACACTGAAGCTTTCTTT | CASSEDRDNTEAFF
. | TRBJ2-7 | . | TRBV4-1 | TGCGCCAGCAGCGAGAATCCCTCCTACGAGCAGTACTTC | CASSENPSYEQYF
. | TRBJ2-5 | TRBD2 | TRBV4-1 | TGCGCCAGCAGCCAAGAGTCTCTAGCGGGACGAGAGACCCAGTACTTC | CASSQESLAGRETQYF
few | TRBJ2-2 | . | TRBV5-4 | TGTGCCAGCAGCTTGGATACACCCAAGTACACCGGGGAGCTGTTTTTT | CASSLDTPKYTGELFF
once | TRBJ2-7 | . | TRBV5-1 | TGCGCCAGCAGCTTCTTGGGCGGCGACGAGCAGTACTTC | CASSFLGGDEQYF
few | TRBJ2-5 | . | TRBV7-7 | TGCGCCAGCAGCCAAGATGGCGGGGGCGGAGAGACCCAGTACTTC | CASSQDGGGGETQYF
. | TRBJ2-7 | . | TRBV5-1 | TGCGCCAGCAGCTTGACGCCCCGGGACGAGCAGTACTTC | CASSLTPRDEQYF
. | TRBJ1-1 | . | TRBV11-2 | TGTGCCAGCAGCCTTGAGCTGAACACTGAAGCTTTCTTT | CASSLELNTEAFF
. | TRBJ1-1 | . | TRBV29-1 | TGCAGCGACGACAGCGCTGAAGCTTTCTTT | CSDDSAEAFF
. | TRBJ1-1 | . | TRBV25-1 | TGTGCCAGTATGGACGGGAACACTGAAGCTTTCTTT | CASMDGNTEAFF
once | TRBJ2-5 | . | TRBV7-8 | TGTGCCAGCAGCTTCCGGGGGGACAACCCGTACCAAGAGACCCAGTACTTC | CASSFRGDNPYQETQYF
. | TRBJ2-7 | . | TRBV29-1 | TGCAGCGTTGAATTCCCAGGGGACTACGAGCAGTACTTC | CSVEFPGDYEQYF
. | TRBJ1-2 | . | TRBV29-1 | TGCAGCGTCCAAACGGTACAGACCAACTATGGCTACACCTTC | CSVQTVQTNYGYTF
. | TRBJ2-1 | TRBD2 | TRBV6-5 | TGTGCCAGCACAAAAGGACTAGTCGGCCATGAGCAGTTCTTC | CASTKGLVGHEQFF
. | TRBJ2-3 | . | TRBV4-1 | TGCGCCAGCAGCCACAATGAAGATACGCAGTATTTT | CASSHNEDTQYF
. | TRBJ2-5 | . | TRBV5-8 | TGTGCCAGCAGCTTGAACAGGTTGGAAGAAGAGACCCAGTACTTC | CASSLNRLEEETQYF
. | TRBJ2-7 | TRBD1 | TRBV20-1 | TGCAGTTACAGGGGCCGCTACGAGCAGTACTTC | CSYRGRYEQYF